The T cell receptor beta chain described here comes from a study of Japanese encephalitis immunity and Zika vaccine responses (dated by TCRdb to the early 2020s). In the study overall: The included participants were given three 5.0 ug doses of alum-adjuvanted ZPIV at weeks 0, 4 and 28. Two to three months ahead of the first ZPIV dose, 11 to 13 participants were given JEV vaccine (IXIARO) as a two-dose regimen with the doses 28 days apart. Twelve participants received one dose of YFV vaccine (YF-VAX) before ZPIV, and eight to ten participants were flavivirus-naive. ZIKV peptides were 15-mers overlapping by 11 residues, selected for NetMHCpan/NetMHCII-predicted epitopes with affinity below 50 nM. TCR repertoires from three flavivirus-naive individuals were additionally analyzed at weeks 2, 6 and 52 after the start of ZPIV vaccination. The study examined whether earlier vaccination against Japanese encephalitis virus (JEV) or yellow fever virus (YFV) influenced CD4 T cell responses to the Zika vaccine. Roughly 6 representative participants per pre-vaccination group were picked for TCR sequencing, using samples from week 52 and from week 0, the point after pre-vaccination but before ZPIV. The stimulations used peptide pools from ZIKV structural proteins divided into flavivirus-conserved and non-conserved sets, or JEV or YFV peptides that matched the pre-vaccination.

PBMCs were labeled with CellTrace CFSE and were cultured for roughly six days in RPMI containing about 8% human serum plus peptide pools at 0.8 to 1 ug/mL each. On a BD FACSAria, proliferating CD4 T cells were sorted without fixation as live CD56-CD19-CD16-CD3+CD4+ CFSE-low cells. Enrolled adults were healthy and were found to be seronegative for ZIKV, JEV, YFV, DENV and WNV by microneutralization screening. The samples were taken from a phase 1, double-blinded, randomized, placebo-controlled trial testing an alum-adjuvanted Zika purified-inactivated virus (ZPIV) vaccine. Peripheral blood mononuclear cells were isolated using a standard procedure and kept frozen in liquid nitrogen until needed. This clonotype is classified as medium-sized (0.01 to 0.1%). Base qualities are not at hand, and no much larger clone is one base apart. The CDR3 runs 15 residues from the cysteine to the phenylalanine. The kept DNA is CDR3 alone, 45 bases in frame from the first base. Compared with germline, V lacks 1 base and J lacks 7 bases; bases without a gene match: 6. CDR1 and CDR2 are read off the germline V gene as SNHLY and FYNNEI.

Libraries were built with 5' RACE. Before sequencing, the TCRbeta libraries were pooled in proportion to the number of cells sorted for each library. RNAzol RT was used to extract total RNA from the sorted cells, and cDNA was then synthesized using an oligo(dT) primer together with a template-switching oligo. The TCRbeta V-CDR3-J region was PCR-amplified with Kapa HiFi using a SMARTer oligo primer and a TCRbeta constant-region primer. Illumina adaptors and sample-specific index barcodes were added in a second PCR, followed by HighPrep bead cleanup and Bioanalyzer confirmation of a band of roughly 650 bp. The libraries were sequenced on an Illumina MiSeq using 2x151 bp paired-end reads. The published analysis was carried out like this. Reads were demultiplexed with an in-house Java program, and TCRbeta annotations were assigned and clonotypes were counted with MiXCR. Repertoire overlap was assessed with Morisita-Horn indices from the R package vegan, and UPGMA clustering and Circos plots of recurring clonotypes were generated. Shannon diversity and richness were normalized to the highest possible value given the input cell numbers, yielding values from 0 to 1. CDR3beta sequences were aligned using MUSCLE, distances were calculated using SeqinR, and multidimensional scaling was plotted in R. TCRdb handled the public reads itself, with Q25 trimming in fastp and clone calling in MiXCR, and kept productive beta chains. Every CDR3 protein is listed once, alongside the most common genes and DNA of its rows. Clone size and V and J calls follow TCRdb, not the original study. In this sample the table shows 500 or so distinct CDR3 sequences, more than 6.5% of which occur a single time. Jointly, the top ten make up about 20% of the sample.

Here is what the overall study found, with its caveats: Repertoire similarity across time-points and stimulations was higher in JEV-pre-vaccinated donors than in YFV-pre-vaccinated donors, indicating more clonotypes shared between ZIKV and JEV stimulation. The samples grouped by participant and showed no similarity across individuals, which suggests that no public TCRs were detected. After ZPIV, a significant decrease in repertoire richness of CD4 T cells responding to conserved ZIKV epitopes was observed in JEV-pre-vaccinated donors. Because there were not enough samples, the peptide pools could not be deconvoluted, which meant the specific peptides behind the cross-reactive responses went unidentified. Only a few individuals showed CD8 T cell responses to the ZIKV peptide pools, and those responses were of very low magnitude. The analysis was restricted to a subset of trial participants with three doses and adequate samples, and the entire vaccinated cohort was not analyzed.

The rearranged chain carries TRBV2 and TRBJ2-1; 8 central bases correspond to TRBD1. The material sequenced was antigen-activated CD4+ T cells from blood, cultured, taken during a Zika inactivated vaccine study. The source of this sequence is an adult woman who received an inactivated Zika virus vaccine. The DNA is as follows: TGTGCCAGCAGTGAAGATCAGGGGGCGGTGAATGAGCAGTTCTTC. This sequence encodes CASSEDQGAVNEQFF.